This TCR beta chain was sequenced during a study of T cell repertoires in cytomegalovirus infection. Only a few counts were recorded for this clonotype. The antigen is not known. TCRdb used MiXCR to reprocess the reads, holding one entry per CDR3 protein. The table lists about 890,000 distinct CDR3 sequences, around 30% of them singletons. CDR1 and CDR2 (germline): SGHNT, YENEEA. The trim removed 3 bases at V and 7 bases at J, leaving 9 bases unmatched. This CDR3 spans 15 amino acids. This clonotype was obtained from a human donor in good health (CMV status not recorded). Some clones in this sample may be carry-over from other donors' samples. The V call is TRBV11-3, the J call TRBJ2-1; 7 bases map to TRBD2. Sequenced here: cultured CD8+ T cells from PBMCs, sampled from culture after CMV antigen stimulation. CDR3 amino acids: CASSLTGWGGNEQFF. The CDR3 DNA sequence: TGTGCCAGCAGCTTGACGGGCTGGGGGGGTAATGAGCAGTTCTTC.